The T cell receptor beta chain under discussion was sequenced for a study of blood T cell repertoires in COVID-19. Clones were sequenced by immunoSEQ multiplex PCR, and TCRdb holds only the in-frame ones, with some missing. This sample has 140,000 or so clones, with roughly 89% found just once. Trimming cost V 6 bases and J 2 bases; bases outside gene matches: 9. The germline V gene has CDR1 MNHNY and CDR2 SVGAGI (reference sequence). The CDR3 spans 16 residues. This receptor was obtained from a human donor in a cohort sampled during active COVID-19. The sample was peripheral blood. The rearrangement joins TRBV6-6 to TRBJ2-4; TRBD2 matches at 8 bases. The CDR3: CASRYPAGGTKNIQYF. The CDR3, as DNA: TGTGCCAGCAGATACCCGGCGGGGGGCACCAAAAACATTCAGTACTTC.